This T cell receptor beta chain was recovered during a study of T-cell memory formation after mild COVID-19. Study as a whole: TCR clusters were largely donor specific.

Using constant-segment primers, 5'RACE produced TCR alpha and TCR beta cDNA libraries carrying sample barcodes and UMIs. TCRdb re-derived calls from the 5' RACE reads in MiXCR, one entry per CDR3 protein. The top ten clones hold approximately 25% of a sample with 140,000 to 150,000 distinct CDR3 sequences, about 25% of them seen once. Findings and limits, study-wide: Pre-infection memory already had some responding clones, implying cross-reactive memory joined. Those CD4+ clones that contracted were mainly in CM and EM (CD8+ ones in EMRA).

This CDR3 has 16 amino acids. J gave up 6 bases and V 0 bases, and 8 bases lay outside the gene matches. Germline loops: CDR1 SGHNT, CDR2 YENEEA. Worth noting for this clonotype: The target antigen is unknown.

Material for sequencing was PBMCs or a T cell subset sorted from them (not recorded which). The chain employs TRBV11-3 and TRBJ2-7; 10 nucleotides match TRBD2. The receptor comes from an adult woman who had mild COVID-19 (a few samples of this study predate the infection). Cell type and time point are not known. The CDR3 DNA reads as TGTGCCAGCAGCTTAGAGGTTAAGCGGGAGGGCCGCGAGCAGTACTTC. Translating gives CASSLEVKREGREQYF.